Below are 27 T cell receptor beta chains sequenced from a single sample in a study of cytomegalovirus exposure and HLA in healthy donors. Primers included in the PCR were 60 Vbeta and 13 Jbeta primers. Measured with immunoSEQ multiplex PCR; TCRdb has only the in-frame clones, and not every one. The data hold 90,000 to 130,000 clones, with 65% to 75% observed a single time. The sequencing sample was made of PBMCs. These receptors all stem from a man aged 30 to 39 in good health and CMV-seropositive.

The gene calls are TRBV7-2 and TRBJ1-2; D is perhaps TRBD1 (5 bases). CDR1 and CDR2 (germline): SGHTA, FQGNSA. V lost 6 bases and J 4 bases, leaving 18 bases between the germline ends. This CDR3 has 15 amino acids. CDR3: CASSLTPGQPYGYTF. For the CDR3, the DNA is TGTGCCAGCAGTTTAACCCCAGGGCAGCCCTATGGCTACACCTTC.

The V and J genes are TRBV6-5 and TRBJ2-1; tentative D call: TRBD1 (6 bases). The CDR3 loop spans 12 amino acids. The V end lost 5 bases, the J end lost 10 bases, and 12 bases lay between the germline ends. CDR1 and CDR2 (germline): MNHEY, SVGAGI. CDR3 loop: CASSQDSREQFF. Here the CDR3 DNA reads TGTGCCAGCAGTCAGGACAGCAGGGAGCAGTTCTTC.

This chain joins TRBV28 and TRBJ2-5; TRBD1 matches 11 bases. V was pared by 6 bases and J by 7 bases, with 16 bases of the junction left unmatched. The CDR3 is made up of 17 amino acids. CDR1 and CDR2 from the germline V gene are MDHEN and SYDVKM. CDR3 region: CASSLRAIGDRGATQYF. CDR3 sequence (DNA): TGTGCCAGCAGCTTAAGGGCGATAGGGGACAGGGGGGCGACCCAGTACTTC.

V is TRBV11-2 and J is TRBJ1-1; 8 nucleotides align to TRBD1. Germline V gene data show CDR1 as SGHAT and CDR2 as FQNNGV. V lost 3 bases, J lost 5 bases, and 5 bases stayed unmatched. The CDR3 length is 14 residues. The CDR3 DNA is TGTGCCAGCAGCTTGGACAGGGAACGGACTGAAGCTTTCTTT. Its translation: CASSLDRERTEAFF.

A remark on this clone: The junction departs from the called germline gene at one end, perhaps through a read error. The rearrangement joins TRBV28 to TRBJ1-2; possible D gene TRBD1, 5 bases. Germline values: CDR1 MDHEN, CDR2 SYDVKM. This CDR3 is 15 amino acids long. The CDR3 DNA sequence: TGTGCCAGCAGTTTCTCATCCTCTGGGGACTATGGCTACCCCTTC. Its protein product is CASSFSSSGDYGYPF.

A single count supports this clone. The chain uses TRBV28 and TRBJ1-2, with a possible D match to TRBD1 (5 bases). The V gene's germline CDR1 is MDHEN and CDR2 SYDVKM. V was pared by 6 bases and J by 2 bases, with 10 bases between. The CDR3 extends over 13 amino acids. CDR3 DNA: TGTGCCAGCAGCAGACAGACAAACTATGGCTACACCTTC. It translates to CASSRQTNYGYTF.

The chain couples TRBV5-6 to TRBJ2-1; D ambiguous. Trimming removed 1 base from V and 3 bases from J, with 2 bases in between. Germline V lookup: CDR1 SGHDT, CDR2 YYEEEE. This CDR3 region has 12 residues. CDR3 DNA sequence: TGTGCCAGCAGCTTGTACTACAATGAGCAGTTCTTC. Its translation is CASSLYYNEQFF.

Only a few counts were recorded for this clone. V is TRBV6-5 and J is TRBJ1-4, with D hard to call. Germline CDR1 is MNHEY and CDR2 is SVGAGI. Trimming stripped 6 bases from V and 7 bases from J, with 15 bases between. The CDR3 loop spans 14 amino acids. The CDR3 sequence is CASREDLGSEKLFF. DNA of the CDR3: TGTGCCAGCAGGGAGGACCTGGGAAGTGAAAAACTGTTTTTT.

In this sample, this clone turned up a few times. The rearrangement uses TRBV5-6 and TRBJ1-6; perhaps TRBD1 as D (6 bases). The germline gives CDR1 SGHDT, CDR2 YYEEEE. This CDR3 has 14 residues. Trimming stripped 1 base from V and 7 bases from J, with 9 bases between. CDR3 amino acids: CASSLTGTNSPLHF. In DNA, the CDR3 is TGTGCCAGCAGCTTGACAGGGACCAATTCACCCCTCCACTTT. The full variable domain, in which reference TRBV5-6 and TRBJ1-6 provide the parts outside the CDR3, is DAGVTQSPTHLIKTRGQQVTLRCSPKSGHDTVSWYQQALGQGPQFIFQYYEEEERQRGNFPDRFSGHQFPNYSSELNVNALLLGDSALYLCASSLTGTNSPLHFGNGTRLTVT.

This clone has more than one count but fewer than ten. The chain joins TRBV6-5 to TRBJ1-1, with D possibly matching TRBD1 (5 bases). Per the germline V gene, CDR1 is MNHEY and CDR2 is SVGAGI. This CDR3 spans 13 amino acids. V was pared by 8 bases and J by 3 bases, with 13 bases between. The CDR3 loop reads CASGRQRYTEAFF. DNA for the CDR3: TGTGCCAGCGGCAGACAGCGTTACACTGAAGCTTTCTTT.

V usage is TRBV5-4 and J usage is TRBJ2-2; weak D call: TRBD1 (5 bases). Between the trimmed V and J ends, which lost 4 bases and 7 bases, there was a span of 17 bases. CDR1 is SGHNT, CDR2 YYREEE, per germline (reference sequence). This CDR3 contains 15 residues. CDR3 protein: CASSLRRGASGELFF. The CDR3 DNA follows: TGTGCCAGCAGCCTGCGTAGGGGCGCGAGCGGGGAGCTGTTTTTT.

The rearrangement joins TRBV4-2 to TRBJ2-1; 7 nucleotides match TRBD2. V lost 1 base to trimming and J lost 4 bases; unmatched junction nucleotides: 7. Germline-derived CDR1 and CDR2 are LGHNA and YNFKEQ. CDR3 length: 16 amino acids. This chain's CDR3 is CASSQVVSGAYNEQFF. CDR3 DNA sequence: TGTGCCAGCAGCCAAGTTGTGAGCGGGGCATACAATGAGCAGTTCTTC.

The rearrangement joins TRBV5-4 to TRBJ2-1; D is possibly TRBD2 (7 bases). Trimming took 6 bases from V and 4 from J, leaving 20 bases between them. Germline V gene sequence: CDR1 SGHNT, CDR2 YYREEE (reference sequence). CDR3 length: 16 amino acids. CDR3 sequence reads: CASNWGGGGVYNEQFF. DNA for the CDR3: TGTGCCAGCAATTGGGGGGGCGGGGGTGTTTACAATGAGCAGTTCTTC.

This sequence joins TRBV7-2 and TRBJ2-5, with 7 nucleotides matching TRBD2. CDR3 size: 15 residues. Trimming removed 2 bases from V and 0 bases from J; junction bases left unmatched: 3. Looked up from germline, CDR1 is SGHTA and CDR2 is FQGNSA. The CDR3 sequence: CASSLISGYQETQYF. Here the CDR3 DNA reads TGTGCCAGCAGCTTAATTAGCGGGTACCAAGAGACCCAGTACTTC.

The chain employs TRBV4-1 and TRBJ2-5, with D tentatively TRBD1 (6 bases). Between the trimmed V and J ends, which lost 6 bases and 2 bases, there was a span of 28 bases. The CDR3 runs 19 residues. Germline lookup yields CDR1 MGHRA and CDR2 YSYEKL. The CDR3 DNA sequence: TGCGCCAGCAGAAATACACAGGGTGGGGGTCCAAGTGGGCAAGAGACCCAGTACTTC. It codes for CASRNTQGGGPSGQETQYF.

The chain uses TRBV15 and TRBJ1-5; 8 bases are a match to TRBD1. V gave up 1 base and J gave up 0 bases; unmatched junction bases: 2. The CDR3 runs to 16 residues. CDR1 LNHNV and CDR2 YYDKDF come from the germline V gene (reference sequence). CDR3 region: CATSRGTGPSNQPQHF. CDR3 nucleotide sequence: TGTGCCACCAGCAGAGGGACAGGGCCTAGCAATCAGCCCCAGCATTTT.

The rearrangement links TRBV2 to TRBJ1-6, with D possibly being TRBD1 (6 bases). CDR3 length: 16 residues. Germline CDR1 reads SNHLY; CDR2 reads FYNNEI. Between the trimmed V and J ends, which lost 5 bases and 7 bases, there was a span of 18 bases. The CDR3 DNA reads as TGTGCCAGCAGTCCAGAATCGGGGGGGGGCAATTCACCCCTCCACTTT. Protein product: CASSPESGGGNSPLHF. Based on the CDR3 plus reference TRBV2 and TRBJ1-6, the full variable domain is EPEVTQTPSHQVTQMGQEVILRCVPISNHLYFYWYRQILGQKVEFLVSFYNNEISEKSEIFDDQFSVERPDGSNFTLKIRSTKLEDSAMYFCASSPESGGGNSPLHFGNGTRLTVT.

The chain uses TRBV6-1 and TRBJ2-5; 7 bases line up with TRBD1. The DNA end is a closer match to TRBJ2-7, so the J assignment may be wrong. The CDR3 extends over 16 amino acids. Germline V gene sequence: CDR1 MNHNS, CDR2 SASEGT. In DNA, the CDR3 is TGTGCCAGCAGTGCAATCGACAGGGCGAGCTCCTACGAGCAGTACTTC. It is translated as CASSAIDRASSYEQYF.

This chain joins TRBV6-4 and TRBJ1-2, with a weak D call TRBD1 (5 bases). The CDR3 runs 16 residues. Germline CDR1 reads MRHNA; CDR2 reads SNTAGT. Deletions cut 0 bases from V and 0 bases from J, with 11 bases between. This CDR3 reads CASSDSIWGANYGYTF. In DNA, the CDR3 is TGTGCCAGCAGTGACTCGATATGGGGGGCTAACTATGGCTACACCTTC.

This clone was seen only a few times. The CDR3 reads CASSLGLDQPQHF. The DNA for the CDR3 is TGTGCCAGCAGCTTAGGTTTAGATCAGCCCCAGCATTTT. The chain is built from TRBV7-6 and TRBJ1-5; D is undetermined. The V gene's germline CDR1 is SGHVS and CDR2 FNYEAQ. V dropped 1 base and J dropped 5 bases, with 6 bases sitting between them. This CDR3 is built from 13 residues.

This clone was observed a few times. The V gene is TRBV6-1, the J gene TRBJ2-7; 14 positions match TRBD2. Germline V gene data show CDR1 as MNHNS and CDR2 as SASEGT. The CDR3 spans 18 residues. The ends lost 2 bases at V and 1 base at J; junction bases unmatched: 7. In nucleotides, the CDR3 is TGTGCCAGCAGTGAATATAGACTAGCGGGGGGGCCTTCCTACGAGCAGTACTTC. It yields the protein CASSEYRLAGGPSYEQYF.

With respect to this clone: The junction and the germline gene differ at one end; a read error may be behind it. The identical CDR3 is also encoded by other nucleotide sequences in the sample. The chain carries TRBV7-9 and TRBJ2-7; no reliable D call. There are 12 residues in the CDR3. Germline values: CDR1 SEHNR, CDR2 FQNEAQ (reference sequence). CDR3 loop: CSSSLAEDEQYF. CDR3 DNA: TGTTCCAGCAGCTTAGCAGAGGACGAGCAGTACTTC. Together with reference TRBV7-9 and TRBJ2-7, the CDR3 gives the full variable domain: DTGVSQNPRHKITKRGQNVTFRCDPISEHNRLYWYRQTLGQGPEFLTYFQNEAQLEKSRLLSDRFSAERPKGSFSTLEIQRTEQGDSAMYLCSSSLAEDEQYFGPGTRLTVT.

The chain has TRBV5-4 and TRBJ2-1; 12 bases fit TRBD2. The CDR3 has 15 amino acids. Germline V CDR1 and CDR2: SGHNT, YYREEE (reference sequence). V dropped 5 bases and J dropped 7; count of bases not matched to a gene: 7. This CDR3 reads CASRASGGAWNEQFF. DNA for the CDR3: TGTGCCAGCAGGGCTAGCGGGGGGGCCTGGAATGAGCAGTTCTTC.

This chain connects TRBV18 to TRBJ1-1; weak D call: TRBD1 (6 bases). Trimming stripped 8 bases from V and 0 bases from J, with 13 bases between. This CDR3 comprises 14 residues. Germline V gene lookup returns CDR1 KGHSH and CDR2 LQKENI. CDR3 sequence: CASRGGALNTEAFF. In DNA, the CDR3 is TGTGCCAGCCGAGGGGGGGCCTTGAACACTGAAGCTTTCTTT. Full variable domain (rest looked up from reference TRBV18 and TRBJ1-1): NAGVMQNPRHLVRRRGQEARLRCSPMKGHSHVYWYRQLPEEGLKFMVYLQKENIIDESGMPKERFSAEFPKEGPSILRIQQVVRGDSAAYFCASRGGALNTEAFFGQGTRLTVV.

This clone was counted a few times. V is TRBV7-6 and J is TRBJ2-2; 12 nucleotides match TRBD2. V trimming: 0 bases; J trimming: 7 bases; junction bases outside the gene matches: 15. The germline CDR1 and CDR2 sequences are SGHVS and FNYEAQ. CDR3 length: 20 residues. Here the CDR3 DNA reads TGTGCCAGCAGCTTAGCCCGTCTAGCGGGGGGGCAGATAAAGTTCGGGGAGCTGTTTTTT. Translated: CASSLARLAGGQIKFGELFF.

V and J are TRBV5-1 and TRBJ1-1, with D tentatively TRBD1 (5 bases). The V gene lost 5 bases and the J gene lost 2 bases, with 13 bases spanning the gap. Germline assignment: CDR1 SGHRS and CDR2 YFSETQ. The CDR3 has 14 amino acids. The CDR3 nucleotides are TGCGCCAGCAGTGTTAGCAGGGTCAACACTGAAGCTTTCTTT. Translating it yields CASSVSRVNTEAFF.

The chain uses TRBV28 and TRBJ2-5, with D possibly being TRBD1 (5 bases). From germline, CDR1 is MDHEN and CDR2 SYDVKM. Trimming cost V 5 bases and J 1 base, with 17 bases left between them. There are 16 residues in the CDR3. The DNA for the CDR3 is TGTGCCAGCAGTCCAGGTTGGGGCAGGGCCCAAGAGACCCAGTACTTC. Protein sequence: CASSPGWGRAQETQYF.